The source of this T cell receptor (beta chain) is a study of PD-L1 blockade in urothelial cancer. Background on the study: Blood analysis occurred 3 weeks (second dose) and 6 weeks after treatment start. A median blood sample held about 150,000 T cells and about 83,000 unique TCRs. Study-level points and caveats: TCR clonality was measured in pretreatment peripheral blood. Clonality below the median predicted better survival.

Only a few counts were recorded for this clone. The target antigen is unknown. Profiled with immunoSEQ multiplex PCR; TCRdb holds only in-frame clones, not every one. Here the sample spans over 70,000 clones, 75% to 90% being singletons. V was pared by 0 bases and J by 7 bases, with 8 bases of the junction left unmatched. Germline V gene lookup returns CDR1 MGHRA and CDR2 YSYEKL. The CDR3 spans 15 residues. Noted time point: peripheral blood 6 weeks after treatment start. V usage is TRBV4-1 and J usage is TRBJ1-2; 7 bases map to TRBD1. Sequencing used PBMCs, obtained around atezolizumab (anti-PD-L1) treatment. This TCR derives from a man between 65 and 85 years old with urothelial cancer. Here the CDR3 reads CASSQDAGGLSGYTF. As DNA, the CDR3 is TGCGCCAGCAGCCAAGATGCAGGGGGTCTTAGTGGCTACACCTTC.